Presented here are 15 T cell receptor beta chains from one specimen sequenced in a study of blood T cells in healthy people across ages (dated by TCRdb to the mid-2010s). The library was obtained by 5' RACE. The data were produced on an Illumina HiSeq 2500. The second PCR ran for about 6 to 12 cycles and used a J-beta primer mix along with a sample-barcoded 5' primer. TCRdb reprocessed the public reads (quality trimming at Q25 with fastp, clone calling with MiXCR) and kept in-frame beta chains. Identical CDR3 proteins give one entry, which carries the most common genes and DNA. The sample data list around 1.5 million distinct CDR3 sequences, and about 40% of these were observed just once. The top ten hold roughly 7.9% of the sample. The sequenced sample was blood. The receptors come from a woman aged 18 to 35 in good health.

The V gene is TRBV5-1, the J gene TRBJ1-2; a possible D gene is TRBD1 (6 bases). The germline V and J ends were trimmed by 2 bases and 0 bases, with 11 bases remaining between them. The CDR3 has 15 residues. CDR1 is SGHRS, CDR2 YFSETQ, per germline. The chain's CDR3 is CASSFLSGANYGYTF. The CDR3 region has the DNA TGCGCCAGCAGCTTTTTATCAGGGGCTAACTATGGCTACACCTTC.

This clonotype was observed many times. J is TRBJ2-3 and V is TRBV9; 7 bases fit TRBD1. The CDR3 is made up of 15 amino acids. V lost 0 bases and J lost 1; bases outside the gene matches: 2. CDR1 is SGDLS and CDR2 is YYNGEE in the germline V gene. CDR3 DNA: TGTGCCAGCAGCGTAGGTGACAGGGGCACAGATACGCAGTATTTT. Protein product: CASSVGDRGTDTQYF.

V gene TRBV6-5 combines with J gene TRBJ2-5; maybe TRBD1 (5 bases). V was shortened by 2 bases and J by 4 bases, with 20 bases between the two germline ends. Germline CDR1 reads MNHEY; CDR2 reads SVGAGI. This CDR3 is 17 amino acids long. The CDR3 protein is CASSYGGAEFGLETQYF. DNA for the CDR3: TGTGCCAGCAGTTACGGTGGGGCGGAGTTCGGGTTAGAGACCCAGTACTTC.

The chain combines TRBV12-3 or TRBV12-4 with TRBJ2-3; D is unresolved. The CDR3 covers 13 residues. The ends were cut back, 7 bases at V and 2 bases at J, with 10 bases in the middle. CDR3 in amino acids: CASTPMPTDTQYF. The CDR3 DNA is TGTGCCAGCACTCCCATGCCCACAGATACGCAGTATTTT.

The rearrangement links TRBV20-1 to TRBJ1-6, with D possibly being TRBD1 (6 bases). This CDR3 is 16 amino acids long. V was pared by 0 bases and J by 6 bases, with 15 bases between. Germline-derived CDR1 and CDR2 are DFQATT and SNEGSKA (reference sequence). The CDR3 loop is CSARDTRRQVNSPLHF. CDR3 bases: TGCAGTGCTAGAGATACCAGGAGACAGGTTAATTCACCCCTCCACTTT.

A few counts support this clonotype. V and J are TRBV12-3 or TRBV12-4 and TRBJ2-3; 7 bases fit TRBD2. The CDR3 runs 15 residues. With V trimmed by 5 bases and J by 1 base, 6 bases remained unmatched. The CDR3 is CASSTQRGRTDTQYF. CDR3 in DNA: TGTGCCAGCAGTACCCAGCGGGGACGCACAGATACGCAGTATTTT.

This clonotype was found many times. The chain combines TRBV3-1 with TRBJ2-3, with a weak D call TRBD1 (5 bases). Germline V gene data show CDR1 as LGHDT and CDR2 as YNNKEL (reference sequence). The CDR3 loop spans 13 amino acids. Trimming took 5 bases from V and 4 from J, leaving 10 bases between them. Written as DNA, the CDR3 is TGTGCCAGCAGCTTAAGGGGCGCAGATACGCAGTATTTT. The encoded protein is CASSLRGADTQYF.

The genes are TRBV5-6 and TRBJ1-5; D is unclear. The CDR3 is made up of 14 amino acids. The germline V gene encodes CDR1 SGHDT and CDR2 YYEEEE. The germline V and J ends were trimmed by 0 bases and 10 bases, with 14 bases remaining between them. This CDR3 is CASSLGSLGGPQHF. CDR3 DNA sequence: TGTGCCAGCAGCTTGGGGTCTCTAGGAGGACCCCAGCATTTT.

This clonotype was seen only a few times. This chain joins TRBV9 and TRBJ1-4, with D possibly TRBD1 on 6 matching bases. CDR1 is SGDLS and CDR2 is YYNGEE in the germline V gene. The V and J ends lost 4 bases and 4 bases respectively, with 14 bases between them. There are 15 residues in the CDR3. CDR3 in DNA: TGTGCCAGCAGCTTCTCTGGGGGCTTTAATGAAAAACTGTTTTTT. This codes for CASSFSGGFNEKLFF.

As concerns this clonotype: This sequence may be a read error, since a much larger clone differs from it by one base. The rearrangement links TRBV10-3 to TRBJ2-3; no definite D call. Germline loops: CDR1 ENHRY, CDR2 SYGVKD. CDR3 length: 11 residues. CDR3 loop: CAVSSTDTQYF. CDR3 sequence (DNA): TGTGCCGTCAGTAGCACAGATACGCAGTATTTT.

The chain employs TRBV6-1 and TRBJ1-1; TRBD1 aligns across 8 bases. The germline V gene encodes CDR1 MNHNS and CDR2 SASEGT. This CDR3 is built from 17 residues. V lost 5 bases, J lost 0 bases, and 11 bases stayed unmatched. CDR3 protein: CASSTGGQGIMNTEAFF. The CDR3 DNA reads as TGTGCCAGCAGTACCGGTGGACAGGGAATTATGAACACTGAAGCTTTCTTT.

The rearrangement uses TRBV5-1 and TRBJ2-3; D call uncertain. Trimming took 3 bases from V and 5 from J, leaving 10 bases between them. The CDR3 has 13 residues. Germline values: CDR1 SGHRS, CDR2 YFSETQ. Written as DNA, the CDR3 is TGCGCCAGCAGCTACTACTCTGAAGATACGCAGTATTTT. It encodes CASSYYSEDTQYF.

This chain uses TRBV4-1 with TRBJ1-5; 9 bases agree with TRBD1. This CDR3 comprises 17 residues. Germline CDR1 MGHRA, CDR2 YSYEKL. Trimming at V came to 3 bases and at J to 0 bases, leaving 6 bases not matched to a gene. CDR3 coding DNA: TGCGCCAGCAGCCACGACGGGACAGGGAATAGCAATCAGCCCCAGCATTTT. Translating it yields CASSHDGTGNSNQPQHF.

For this clonotype: At one end, the junction sequence differs from germline, possibly due to a read error. J is TRBJ1-1 and V is TRBV6-6; D unresolved. Looked up from germline, CDR1 is MNHNY and CDR2 is SVGAGI (reference sequence). The CDR3 has 12 residues. CDR3 in DNA: TGTGCCAGCACTTACAGTAACACTGAAGCTTTCTTT. Translation gives CASTYSNTEAFF.

V is TRBV25-1 and J is TRBJ2-3, with 7 positions matching TRBD2. V was clipped by 6 bases and J by 4 bases; unmatched bases: 13. Germline CDR1 and CDR2: MGHDK and SYGVNS. The CDR3 is 16 residues long. The CDR3 sequence: CASSFLWAGGADTQYF. CDR3 bases: TGTGCCAGCAGCTTTCTGTGGGCTGGGGGGGCAGATACGCAGTATTTT.